This T cell receptor beta chain was retrieved from a study of cytomegalovirus exposure and HLA in healthy donors. Points from the study as a whole: In an earlier analysis, most TCR beta V segments were productive about 87% or about 30% of the time. One variant, a missense change in DCLRE1C, was linked in a later analysis to TCR beta V- and J-gene trimming. 164 TCR beta chains were listed as cytomegalovirus-associated.

Worth noting for this clone: Antigen unknown.

Vbeta (60) and Jbeta (13) primers were used in the PCR. This table comes from immunoSEQ multiplex PCR, and its TCRdb copy is limited to in-frame clones, with some not included. The repertoire holds roughly 59,000 clones, with 65% to 80% as singletons. V was pared by 3 bases and J by 3 bases, with 8 bases of the junction left unmatched. This CDR3 is 15 amino acids long. CDR1 is SGDLS and CDR2 is YYNGEE in the germline V gene. The origin of this receptor is a man aged 35-49 years in good health and CMV-seropositive. Input material: PBMCs. This chain uses TRBV9 with TRBJ1-2, with 7 bases fitting TRBD1. The CDR3 DNA reads TGTGCCAGCAGCGCTCTGACAGGGTCCGACTATGGCTACACCTTC. Translation gives CASSALTGSDYGYTF.